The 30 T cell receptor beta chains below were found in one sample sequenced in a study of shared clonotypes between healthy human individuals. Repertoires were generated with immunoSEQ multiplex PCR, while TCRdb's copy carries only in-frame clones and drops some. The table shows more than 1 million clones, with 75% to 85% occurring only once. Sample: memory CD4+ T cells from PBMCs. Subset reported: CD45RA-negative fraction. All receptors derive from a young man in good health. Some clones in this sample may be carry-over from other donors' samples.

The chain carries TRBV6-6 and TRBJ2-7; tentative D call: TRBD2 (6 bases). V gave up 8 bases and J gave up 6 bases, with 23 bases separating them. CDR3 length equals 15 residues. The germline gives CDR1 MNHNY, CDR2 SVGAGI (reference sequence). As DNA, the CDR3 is TGTGCCAGCTGCCCGGACGGACTACTGGGCGGCGAGCAGTACTTC. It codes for CASCPDGLLGGEQYF.

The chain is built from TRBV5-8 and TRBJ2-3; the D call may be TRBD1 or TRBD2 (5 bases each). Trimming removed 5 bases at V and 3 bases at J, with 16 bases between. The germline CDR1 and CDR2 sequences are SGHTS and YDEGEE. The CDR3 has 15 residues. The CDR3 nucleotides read TGTGCCAGCAGTCACGGTTACAGGAGGACAGATACGCAGTATTTT. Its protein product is CASSHGYRRTDTQYF.

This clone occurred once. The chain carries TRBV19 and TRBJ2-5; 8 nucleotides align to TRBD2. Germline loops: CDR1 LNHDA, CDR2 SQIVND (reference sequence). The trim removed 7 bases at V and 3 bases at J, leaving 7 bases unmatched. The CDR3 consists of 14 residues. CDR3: CASKVTGGEETQYF. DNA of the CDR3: TGTGCCAGTAAAGTTACCGGGGGGGAAGAGACCCAGTACTTC. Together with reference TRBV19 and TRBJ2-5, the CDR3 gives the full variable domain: DGGITQSPKYLFRKEGQNVTLSCEQNLNHDAMYWYRQDPGQGLRLIYYSQIVNDFQKGDIAEGYSVSREKKESFPLTVTSAQKNPTAFYLCASKVTGGEETQYFGPGTRLLVL.

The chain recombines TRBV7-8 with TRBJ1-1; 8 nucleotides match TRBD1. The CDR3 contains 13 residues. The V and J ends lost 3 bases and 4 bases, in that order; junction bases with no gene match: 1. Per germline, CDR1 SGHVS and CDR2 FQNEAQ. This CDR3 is CASSFTGGTEAFF. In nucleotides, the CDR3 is TGTGCCAGCAGCTTCACAGGGGGCACTGAAGCTTTCTTT.

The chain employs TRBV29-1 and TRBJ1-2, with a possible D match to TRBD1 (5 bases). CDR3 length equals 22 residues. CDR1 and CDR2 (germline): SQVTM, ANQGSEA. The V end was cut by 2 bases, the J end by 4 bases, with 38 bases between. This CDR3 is CSVESSGGGTFQERKGGYGYTF. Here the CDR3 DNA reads TGCAGCGTTGAATCCTCGGGCGGGGGTACATTTCAGGAACGAAAGGGCGGCTATGGCTACACCTTC.

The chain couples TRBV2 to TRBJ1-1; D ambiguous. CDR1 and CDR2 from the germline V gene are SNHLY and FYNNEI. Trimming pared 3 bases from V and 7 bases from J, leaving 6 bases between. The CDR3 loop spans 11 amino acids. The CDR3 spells CASSEEGEAFF. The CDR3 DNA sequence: TGTGCCAGCAGTGAGGAGGGTGAAGCTTTCTTT.

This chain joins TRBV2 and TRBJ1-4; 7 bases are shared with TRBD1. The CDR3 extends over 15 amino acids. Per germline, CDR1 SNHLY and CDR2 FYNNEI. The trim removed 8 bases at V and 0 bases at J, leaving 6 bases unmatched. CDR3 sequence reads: CASQIGGATNEKLFF. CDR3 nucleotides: TGTGCCAGCCAAATAGGGGGCGCAACTAATGAAAAACTGTTTTTT.

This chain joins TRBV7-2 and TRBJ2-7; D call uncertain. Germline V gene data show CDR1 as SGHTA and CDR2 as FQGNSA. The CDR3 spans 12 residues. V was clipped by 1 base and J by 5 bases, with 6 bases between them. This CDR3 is CASSLVSNEQYF. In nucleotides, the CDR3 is TGTGCCAGCAGCTTAGTTTCGAACGAGCAGTACTTC.

This CDR3 is CASSEAFVMRAGGNTIYF. For the CDR3, the DNA is TGTGCCAGCAGTGAAGCCTTCGTTATGAGGGCCGGTGGAAACACCATATATTTT. J is TRBJ1-3 and V is TRBV6-1, with D unclear. CDR1 and CDR2 from the germline V gene are MNHNS and SASEGT. V gave up 0 bases and J gave up 3 bases, with 18 bases separating them. The CDR3 consists of 18 residues.

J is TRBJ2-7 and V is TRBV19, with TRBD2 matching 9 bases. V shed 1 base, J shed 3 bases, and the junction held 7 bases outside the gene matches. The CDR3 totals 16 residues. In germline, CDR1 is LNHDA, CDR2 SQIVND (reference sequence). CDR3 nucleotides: TGTGCCAGTAGTATAGGAGCTCGCGGGAGGGTCTACGAGCAGTACTTC. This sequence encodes CASSIGARGRVYEQYF.

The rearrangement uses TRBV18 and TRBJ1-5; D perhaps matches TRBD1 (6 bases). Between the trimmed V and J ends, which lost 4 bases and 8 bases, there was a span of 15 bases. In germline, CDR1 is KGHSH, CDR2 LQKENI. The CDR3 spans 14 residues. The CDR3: CASSRGQGWEPQHF. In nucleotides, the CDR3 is TGTGCCAGCTCACGAGGGCAGGGGTGGGAGCCCCAGCATTTT.

CDR3 sequence (DNA): TGTGCCAGACAGGCGACCATCAATTCACCCCTCCACTTT. The encoded protein is CARQATINSPLHF. The V and J genes are TRBV2 and TRBJ1-6, with a tentative D call TRBD1 (5 bases). Trimming shortened V by 9 bases and J by 7 bases, and 13 bases separated the two germline ends. This CDR3 has 13 amino acids. CDR1 and CDR2 from the germline V gene are SNHLY and FYNNEI.

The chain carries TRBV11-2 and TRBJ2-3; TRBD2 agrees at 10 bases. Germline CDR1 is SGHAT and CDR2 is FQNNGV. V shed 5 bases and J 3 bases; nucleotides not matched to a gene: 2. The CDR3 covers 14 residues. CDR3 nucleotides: TGTGCCAGCAGCCCACTAGCGGGAACAGATACGCAGTATTTT. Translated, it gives CASSPLAGTDTQYF.

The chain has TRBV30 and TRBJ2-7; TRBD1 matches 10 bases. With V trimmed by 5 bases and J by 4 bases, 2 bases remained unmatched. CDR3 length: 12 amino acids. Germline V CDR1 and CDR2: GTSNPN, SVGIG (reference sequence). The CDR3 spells CAWGTGDYEQYF. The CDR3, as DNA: TGTGCCTGGGGGACAGGGGATTACGAGCAGTACTTC. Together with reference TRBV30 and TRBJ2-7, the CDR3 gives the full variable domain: SQTIHQWPATLVQPVGSPLSLECTVEGTSNPNLYWYRQAAGRGLQLLFYSVGIGQISSEVPQNLSASRPQDRQFILSSKKLLLSDSGFYLCAWGTGDYEQYFGPGTRLTVT.

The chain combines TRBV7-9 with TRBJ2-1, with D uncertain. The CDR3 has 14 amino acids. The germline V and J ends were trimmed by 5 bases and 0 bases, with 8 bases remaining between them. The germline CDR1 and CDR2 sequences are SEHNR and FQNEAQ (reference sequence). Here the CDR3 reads CASSRTTSYNEQFF. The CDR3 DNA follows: TGTGCCAGCAGCAGAACTACCTCCTACAATGAGCAGTTCTTC.

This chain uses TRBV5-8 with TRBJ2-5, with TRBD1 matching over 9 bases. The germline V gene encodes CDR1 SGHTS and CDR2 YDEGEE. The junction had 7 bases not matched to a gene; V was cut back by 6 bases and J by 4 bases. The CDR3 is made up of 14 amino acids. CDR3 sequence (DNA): TGTGCCAGCACTAAAGGACAGGGGAGAGAGACCCAGTACTTC. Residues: CASTKGQGRETQYF.

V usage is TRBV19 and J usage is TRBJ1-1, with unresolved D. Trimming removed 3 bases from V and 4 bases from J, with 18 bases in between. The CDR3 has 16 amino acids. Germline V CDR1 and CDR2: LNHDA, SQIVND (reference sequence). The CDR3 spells CASSIGSGWLSTEAFF. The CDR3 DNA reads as TGTGCCAGTAGTATTGGTTCAGGTTGGCTGAGCACTGAAGCTTTCTTT.

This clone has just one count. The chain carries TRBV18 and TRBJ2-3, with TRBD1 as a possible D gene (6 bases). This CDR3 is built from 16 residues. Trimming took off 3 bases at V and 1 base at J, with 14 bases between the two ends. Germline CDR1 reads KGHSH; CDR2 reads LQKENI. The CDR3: CASSPPRQEGTDTQYF. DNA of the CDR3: TGTGCCAGCTCACCCCCTAGACAGGAGGGCACAGATACGCAGTATTTT.

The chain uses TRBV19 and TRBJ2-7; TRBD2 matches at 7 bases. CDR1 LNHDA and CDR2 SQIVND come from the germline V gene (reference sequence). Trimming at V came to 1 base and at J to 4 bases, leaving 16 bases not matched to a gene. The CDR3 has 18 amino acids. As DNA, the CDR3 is TGTGCCAGTAGTATAGGCCCCTCGGTCGGGACTACAGGTTACGAGCAGTACTTC. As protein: CASSIGPSVGTTGYEQYF.

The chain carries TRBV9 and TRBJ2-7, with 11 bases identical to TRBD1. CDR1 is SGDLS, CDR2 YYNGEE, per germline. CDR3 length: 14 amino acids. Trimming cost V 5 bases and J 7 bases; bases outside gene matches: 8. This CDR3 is CASSGQGASGEQYF. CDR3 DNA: TGTGCCAGCAGTGGACAGGGGGCATCGGGGGAGCAGTACTTC.

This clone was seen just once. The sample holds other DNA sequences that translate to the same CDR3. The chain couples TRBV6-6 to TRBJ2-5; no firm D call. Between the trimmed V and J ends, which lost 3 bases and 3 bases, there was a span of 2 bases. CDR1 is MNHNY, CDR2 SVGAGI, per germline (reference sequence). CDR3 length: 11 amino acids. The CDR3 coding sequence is TGTGCCAGCAGTTATAAAGAGACCCAGTACTTC. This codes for CASSYKETQYF.

The CDR3 sequence: CASSGGPRETQYF. The CDR3 bases are TGTGCCAGCAGTGGGGGACCGAGGGAGACCCAGTACTTC. The rearrangement links TRBV6-1 to TRBJ2-5; D may match TRBD1 or TRBD2 (5 bases each). The germline V gene has CDR1 MNHNS and CDR2 SASEGT. Trimming removed 4 bases from V and 5 bases from J, with 11 bases in between. This CDR3 is built from 13 residues.

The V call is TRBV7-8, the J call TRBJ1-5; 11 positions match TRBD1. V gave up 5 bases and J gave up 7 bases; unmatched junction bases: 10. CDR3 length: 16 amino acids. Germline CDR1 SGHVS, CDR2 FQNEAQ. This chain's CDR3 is CASSLGQGGLGQPQHF. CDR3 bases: TGTGCCAGCAGCCTGGGACAGGGGGGCCTGGGGCAGCCCCAGCATTTT.

Written as DNA, the CDR3 is TGTGCCAGCAGCTTAATGCAGGGGAACACTGAAGCTTTCTTT. Amino acid sequence: CASSLMQGNTEAFF. The chain joins TRBV5-4 to TRBJ1-1; a possible D gene is TRBD1 (5 bases). This CDR3 comprises 14 residues. Germline V gene lookup returns CDR1 SGHNT and CDR2 YYREEE (reference sequence). V was trimmed by 2 bases and J by 1 base, leaving 9 bases between them.

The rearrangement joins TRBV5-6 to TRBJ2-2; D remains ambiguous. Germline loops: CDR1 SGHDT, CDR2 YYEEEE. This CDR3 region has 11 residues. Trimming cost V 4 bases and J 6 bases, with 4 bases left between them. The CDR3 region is CASSPPGELFF. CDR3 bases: TGTGCCAGCAGCCCTCCCGGGGAGCTGTTTTTT.

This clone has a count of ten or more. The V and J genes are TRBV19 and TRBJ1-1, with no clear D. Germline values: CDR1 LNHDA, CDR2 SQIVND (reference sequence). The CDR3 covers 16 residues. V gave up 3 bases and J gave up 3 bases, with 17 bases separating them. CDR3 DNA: TGTGCCAGTAGTATTAGGGCATCGGTGGGGTACACTGAAGCTTTCTTT. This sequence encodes CASSIRASVGYTEAFF.

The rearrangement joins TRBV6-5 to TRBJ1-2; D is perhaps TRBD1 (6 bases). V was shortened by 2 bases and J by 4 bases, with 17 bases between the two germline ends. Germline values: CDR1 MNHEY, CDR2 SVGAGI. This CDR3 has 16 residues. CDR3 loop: CASSYAIQGRSYGYTF. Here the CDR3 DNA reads TGTGCCAGCAGTTACGCCATACAGGGTCGATCCTATGGCTACACCTTC.

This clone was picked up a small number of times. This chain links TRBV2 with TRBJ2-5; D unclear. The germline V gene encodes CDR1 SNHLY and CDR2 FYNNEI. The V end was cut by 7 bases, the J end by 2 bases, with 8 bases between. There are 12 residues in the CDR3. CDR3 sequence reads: CASTREQETQYF. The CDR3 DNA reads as TGTGCCAGCACTAGAGAACAAGAGACCCAGTACTTC.

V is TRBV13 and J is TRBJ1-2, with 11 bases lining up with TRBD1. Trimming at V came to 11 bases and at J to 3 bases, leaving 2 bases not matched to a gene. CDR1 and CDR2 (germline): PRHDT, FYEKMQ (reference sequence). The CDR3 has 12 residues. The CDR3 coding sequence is TGTGCCGGGGGACAGGGGGACTATGGCTACACCTTC. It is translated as CAGGQGDYGYTF.

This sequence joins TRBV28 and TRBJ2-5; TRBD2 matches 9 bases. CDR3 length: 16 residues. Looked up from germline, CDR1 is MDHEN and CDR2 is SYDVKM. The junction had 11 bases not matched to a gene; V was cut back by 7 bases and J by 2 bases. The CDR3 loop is CASTFLGAGGQETQYF. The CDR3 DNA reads TGTGCCAGCACCTTCTTGGGAGCGGGGGGACAAGAGACCCAGTACTTC.